Below, 4 T cell receptor beta chains from the same sample are listed, as sequenced in a study of cytomegalovirus exposure and HLA in healthy donors. The PCR made use of 60 Vbeta and 13 Jbeta primers. The protocol was immunoSEQ multiplex PCR, while the TCRdb copy is restricted to in-frame clones and leaves out a portion. The sample holds 110,000 to 150,000 clones; 80% are singletons and the top ten take 5.1%. Sequenced: PBMCs. These receptors were obtained from a male donor in good health and CMV-seronegative.

This chain links TRBV28 with TRBJ1-1; D is unresolved. Germline loops: CDR1 MDHEN, CDR2 SYDVKM. Trimming took 3 bases from V and 2 from J, leaving 13 bases between them. The CDR3 is 15 residues long. CDR3 nucleotide sequence: TGTGCCAGCAGTTTTGGGCAGCTAGCTAACACTGAAGCTTTCTTT. Its translation: CASSFGQLANTEAFF.

The chain uses TRBV10-2 and TRBJ1-4; 8 bases map to TRBD1. V gave up 7 bases and J gave up 6 bases; unmatched junction bases: 7. Germline assignment: CDR1 WSHSY and CDR2 SAAADI. This CDR3 has 14 residues. The CDR3 nucleotides are TGCGCCAGCATGCAGGCGGACAGGGATGAAAAACTGTTTTTT. Protein sequence: CASMQADRDEKLFF.

The rearrangement links TRBV30 to TRBJ2-5, with TRBD1 identical over 9 bases. Unmatched junction bases numbered 14, after V lost 8 bases and J lost 4 bases. CDR1 GTSNPN and CDR2 SVGIG come from the germline V gene (reference sequence). The CDR3 length is 15 residues. CDR3 in amino acids: CARTVGQGYRETQYF. For the CDR3, the DNA is TGTGCCCGCACCGTTGGACAGGGGTATCGAGAGACCCAGTACTTC.

The chain joins TRBV7-2 to TRBJ2-1; TRBD1 is a possible D gene (6 bases). The CDR3 is made up of 12 amino acids. V dropped 9 bases and J dropped 4 bases, with 10 bases sitting between them. CDR1 is SGHTA, CDR2 FQGNSA, per germline. The chain's CDR3 is CASNDRYNEQFF. The CDR3, as DNA: TGTGCCAGTAATGACAGGTACAATGAGCAGTTCTTC.